The sequence of this TCR beta chain was determined in a study of cytotoxic CD8 clonotypes in ibrutinib-treated CLL. About the study: Mean values per sample were a few hundred thousand productive templates and over 90,000 productive rearrangements.

Clones were sequenced by immunoSEQ multiplex PCR, and TCRdb holds only the in-frame ones, with some missing. The sample shows about 50,000 clones, about three fifths of them seen only once. This CDR3 has 19 amino acids. The clonotype originates from a human donor with chronic lymphocytic leukemia. Sequenced material: PBMCs, taken after 24 months of ibrutinib treatment. The V call is TRBV21-1, the J call TRBJ1-2; TRBD1 reflects the table's D call only, with no check against the DNA. TRBV21-1 is a pseudogene segment. The CDR3 nucleotides are TGTGCCAGCAGCACACTAAGACCAACGCGGACAGGGGGAAGGCATGGCTACACCTTC. Its protein is CASSTLRPTRTGGRHGYTF.